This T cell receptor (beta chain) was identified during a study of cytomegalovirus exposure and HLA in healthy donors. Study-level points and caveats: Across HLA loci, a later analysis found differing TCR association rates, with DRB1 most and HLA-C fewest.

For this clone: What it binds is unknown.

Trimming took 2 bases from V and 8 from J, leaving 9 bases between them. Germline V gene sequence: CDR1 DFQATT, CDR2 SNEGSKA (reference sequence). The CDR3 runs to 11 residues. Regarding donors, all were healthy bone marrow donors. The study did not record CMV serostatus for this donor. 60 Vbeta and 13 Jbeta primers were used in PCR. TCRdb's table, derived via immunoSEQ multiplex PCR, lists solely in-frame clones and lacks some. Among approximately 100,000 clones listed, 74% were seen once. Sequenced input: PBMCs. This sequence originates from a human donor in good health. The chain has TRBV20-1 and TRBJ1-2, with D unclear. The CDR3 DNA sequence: TGCAGTGCTAGAACCCCAGCGGGCTACACCTTC. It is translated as CSARTPAGYTF.